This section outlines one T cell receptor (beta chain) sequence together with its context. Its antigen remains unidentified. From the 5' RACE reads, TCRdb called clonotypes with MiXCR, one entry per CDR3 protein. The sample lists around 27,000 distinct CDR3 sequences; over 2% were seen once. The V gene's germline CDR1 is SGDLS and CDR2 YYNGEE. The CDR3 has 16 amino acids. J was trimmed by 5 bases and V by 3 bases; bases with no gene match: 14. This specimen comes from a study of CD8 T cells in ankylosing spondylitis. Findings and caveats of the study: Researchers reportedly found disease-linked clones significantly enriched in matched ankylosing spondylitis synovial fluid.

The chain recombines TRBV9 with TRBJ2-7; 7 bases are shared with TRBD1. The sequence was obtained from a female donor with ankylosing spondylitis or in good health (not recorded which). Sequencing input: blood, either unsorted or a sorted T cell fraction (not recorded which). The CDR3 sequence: CASSEALVDRANEQYF. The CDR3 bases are TGTGCCAGCAGCGAAGCGCTTGTAGACAGGGCAAACGAGCAGTACTTC.